This T cell receptor beta chain comes out of a study of regulatory T cells in long-lasting Graves disease (dated by TCRdb to 2020 to 2022). With regard to the full study: In the newly diagnosed Graves' disease group, patients had been taking antithyroid drugs for less than 3 months. Patients with persistent Graves' disease were compared with patients with newly diagnosed Graves' disease using TCR sequencing and RNA sequencing of peripheral blood. TCR sequencing covered about 13 persistent and approximately 20 newly diagnosed Graves' disease patients, around 35 samples in total. The study took place in China and was registered as a clinical trial.

The label giving this sample's time point can be read as: newly diagnosed GD, antithyroid drugs for less than 3 months. RNA was extracted from PBMCs in TRIzol for both TCR sequencing and RNA sequencing. The diagnosis of Graves' disease was made according to American Thyroid Association guidelines. Patients for the study were recruited at an endocrinology department in Xi'an, China. From each patient, roughly 9 milliliters of peripheral blood was collected into an EDTA anticoagulant tube. Ficoll Paque Plus density gradient separation was used to isolate PBMCs, and no further T cell sorting was performed. An Agilent 2100 Bioanalyzer and agarose gel were used to assess RNA quality, and a NanoDrop 2000 was used to measure RNA concentration. From the cysteine up to the phenylalanine, the CDR3 has a length of 18 residues. Only the CDR3 DNA stays, 54 bases, in frame from base 1. V trim: 2 bases; J trim: 4 bases; unmatched bases: 12. As encoded in the germline V gene, CDR1 is MNHEY while CDR2 is SVGAGI.

On the study overall, not on this receptor specifically: Compared with newly diagnosed patients, persistent Graves' disease patients had lower TCR Shannon entropy and fewer highly expanded clones, which suggests clonal expansion. Persistent patients shared more public clonotypes among themselves (around 2,800) than newly diagnosed patients did (over 950). The small sample size was acknowledged by the authors as a limitation that may reduce accuracy. Persistent disease showed preferential use of TRBV28, TRBJ1-2 and TRBJ2-5, whereas newly diagnosed disease favored TRBV20-1 and TRBJ2-1. Sequencing and analysis were limited to the TCR beta chain. Because the primary lesion, thyroid tissue, could not be accessed, the study looked at peripheral blood alone.

The library came from multiplex PCR. Sequencing instrument: Illumina HiSeq 4000. CDR3 regions were amplified by Arm-PCR with iRepertoire HTBI primers to construct TCR beta libraries. Before sequencing, the PCR products went through gel purification. The original pipeline was this. Across samples, around 62 TRBV and over 11 TRBJ segments were identified and used for gene usage analysis of CDR3 amino acid clonotypes. COPE and FqMerger were used to merge the filtered high-quality paired reads into contigs. Contigs were aligned with BLAST to IMGT TRBV, TRBD and TRBJ reference genes, and CDR3 was defined per IMGT. Any clonotype with a frequency above 0.1% was classified as a highly expanded clone. Shannon entropy was used to measure repertoire diversity, and the Gini coefficient was used to measure V-J evenness. A clonotype was considered public if more than one individual shared it. TCRdb reprocessing: public reads trimmed at Q25 with fastp, clones called with MiXCR, in-frame beta chains kept. Identical CDR3 protein sequences are pooled into one entry, listed with their most common genes and DNA. What appears here as the V and J calls and clone size reflects TCRdb's work, not the paper's. This sample gives roughly 500,000 distinct CDR3 sequences in total; around 13% of them show up just once. The ten largest clones add up to approximately 9% of the sample.

Points on this clonotype: It lacks a known antigen. No base quality information exists; no much larger clone differs at one position.

The same data also went into a second study, on T cells in Graves' hyperthyroidism and ophthalmopathy. From that second study: A patient counted as having stable Graves' hyperthyroidism if no progression to ophthalmopathy occurred over 18 months of follow-up. Hyperthyroidism patients were newly diagnosed, with disease duration under 2 months, and aged 18 to 65 years. Patients with uncontrolled infections, other autoimmune diseases, pregnancy or lactation were excluded. Diagnoses relied on clinical symptoms, serum thyroxine and TRAb, thyroid ultrasound and orbital computed tomography. For the first round of RT-PCR on the TCR CDR3, the HTBI primer set was used together with the Qiagen OneStep RT-PCR kit. Most expanded thyroid clonotypes (frequency above 0.001) were also detected in blood, a finding suggesting that blood repertoires may reflect thyroid immune responses. Ophthalmopathy was separated from stable hyperthyroidism by a 13 V-J signature model, with about 86% sensitivity and 81% to 82% specificity obtained in cross-validation and 80%/75% obtained in testing. In validation, the model predicted progression to ophthalmopathy with about 71% sensitivity and approximately 74% specificity, a median of roughly seven months before onset. To identify TCR V-J signatures that set the groups apart, the researchers used a discovery cohort of 100 patients, made up of under 45 with Graves' ophthalmopathy and around 58 with stable Graves' hyperthyroidism. Prospective prediction of ophthalmopathy was tested in an independent validation cohort consisting of 18 hyperthyroidism patients and about 17 patients who later progressed to ophthalmopathy. The 85 to 100 discovery patients were randomly split 7:3 into training and test sets. The study also compared thyroid tissue and blood T-cell repertoires from roughly 6 Graves' hyperthyroidism patients. Once sampling was done, hyperthyroidism patients were given methimazole at a starting dose of 30 mg daily, whereas ophthalmopathy patients were given high-dose intravenous methylprednisolone. The libraries were constructed in a second round of multiplex PCR and then size-selected and purified. Sequencing of the libraries was done on an Illumina HiSeq2000 using paired-end 100 bp reads. SOAPnuke was used to process the raw data, throwing out any read that contained adapters or uncalled bases, had a mean Phred below 15, or lacked an exact constant-primer or identifier match. High-quality paired reads were merged with COPE v1.2.5, and unique nucleotide sequences were defined as clonotypes. Clonotypes were aligned to IMGT TRBV, TRBD and TRBJ reference segments using MiTCR v1.1. The analysis included only V-J combinations with a frequency above 0.0001, which together covered 99% to 99.2% of the repertoires. The TCS score was defined as F50 (clonal expansion) divided by E x V (chaos), with BLOSUM62-based TCRdist calculated between CDR3 peptides within each V-J. Welch's t-statistics and random forest reduced 450 to 600 V-J features to roughly 13, which were used in a naive Bayes classifier (R e1071). No statistical method was used to fix the sample size in advance, and group allocation was not hidden from the investigators. TCR Vbeta CDR3 sequencing of roughly 140 peripheral blood samples (approximately 44 ophthalmopathy, about 75 hyperthyroidism and roughly 17 progressor patients) is reported in the paper.

The TCR was taken from a woman aged 25 to 45 with Graves disease. Donor details come from another sample of the same person, matched by shared clones. The chain is encoded by TRBV6-5 joined to TRBJ2-1; TRBD2 fits 9 bases in the junction. The source material was peripheral blood mononuclear cells (PBMCs), sampled at new diagnosis, from a patient treated with antithyroid drugs. The encoded CDR3 is CASSYSLAGGMGYNEQFF. DNA sequence: TGTGCCAGCAGTTACAGCCTTGCGGGAGGGATGGGGTACAATGAGCAGTTCTTC.